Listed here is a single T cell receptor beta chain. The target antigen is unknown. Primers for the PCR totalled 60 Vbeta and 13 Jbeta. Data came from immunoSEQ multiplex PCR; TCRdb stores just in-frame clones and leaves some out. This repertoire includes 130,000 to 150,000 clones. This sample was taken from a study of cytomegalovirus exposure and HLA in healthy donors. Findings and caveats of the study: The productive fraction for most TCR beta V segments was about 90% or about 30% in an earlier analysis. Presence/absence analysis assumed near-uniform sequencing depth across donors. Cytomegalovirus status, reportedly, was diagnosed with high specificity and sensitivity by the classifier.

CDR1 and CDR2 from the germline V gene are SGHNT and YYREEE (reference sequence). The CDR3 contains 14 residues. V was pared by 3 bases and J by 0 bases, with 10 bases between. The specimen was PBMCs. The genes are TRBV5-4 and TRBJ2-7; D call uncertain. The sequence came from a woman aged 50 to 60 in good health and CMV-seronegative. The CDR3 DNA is TGTGCCAGCAGCTGGGCAGGTCACTCCTACGAGCAGTACTTC. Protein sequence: CASSWAGHSYEQYF. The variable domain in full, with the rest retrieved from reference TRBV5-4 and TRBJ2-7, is ETGVTQSPTHLIKTRGQQVTLRCSSQSGHNTVSWYQQALGQGPQFIFQYYREEENGRGNFPPRFSGLQFPNYSSELNVNALELDDSALYLCASSWAGHSYEQYFGPGTRLTVT.